This TCR beta chain was obtained from a study of T cell responses to AZD1222 COVID-19 vaccine. Findings and caveats of the study: Females outnumbered males among donors, who were mostly white British; clonal diversity was possibly underestimated. Reportedly, nearly half of unique spike TCRs recognized epitopes outside B.1.351/B.1.1.7 mutations. Only a handful of AZD1222 recipients tested seropositive at baseline. Across spike, vaccine-associated CD4 TCRs were found, dominant at 160-218 and 743-854.

Some clones are missing from TCRdb's copy, which holds only in-frame ones; the method was immunoSEQ multiplex PCR. The table has roughly 100,000 clones, roughly 89% seen once; the top ten hold roughly two fifths. Germline V CDR1 and CDR2: SGHRS, YFSETQ. Trimming took off 4 bases at V and 5 bases at J, with 15 bases between the two ends. The CDR3 contains 15 residues. As for this clone: The antigen is undetermined.

The source material was peripheral blood, sampled 28 days after the second AZD1222 dose. This chain joins TRBV5-1 and TRBJ2-2; TRBD2 is a possible D gene (5 bases). The sequence derives from an adult who received the AZD1222 COVID-19 vaccine. The CDR3 spells CASSRVGGGTGELFF. CDR3 DNA: TGCGCCAGCAGCCGAGTAGGAGGAGGTACCGGGGAGCTGTTTTTT. Using reference TRBV5-1 and TRBJ2-2 for the parts outside the CDR3, the full variable domain is KAGVTQTPRYLIKTRGQQVTLSCSPISGHRSVSWYQQTPGQGLQFLFEYFSETQRNKGNFPGRFSGRQFSNSRSEMNVSTLELGDSALYLCASSRVGGGTGELFFGEGSRLTVL.